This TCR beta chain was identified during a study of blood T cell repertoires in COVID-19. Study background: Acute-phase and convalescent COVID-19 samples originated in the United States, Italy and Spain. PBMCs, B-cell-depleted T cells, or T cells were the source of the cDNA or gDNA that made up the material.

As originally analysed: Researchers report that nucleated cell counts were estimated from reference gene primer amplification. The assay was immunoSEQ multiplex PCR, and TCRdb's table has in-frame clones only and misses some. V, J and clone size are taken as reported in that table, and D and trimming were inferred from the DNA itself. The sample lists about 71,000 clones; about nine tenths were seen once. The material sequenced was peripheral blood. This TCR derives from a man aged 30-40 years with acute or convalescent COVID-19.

The CDR3 coding sequence is TGTGCCAGCAGCTTGGGGGCGGCGGGAGTGAGCGATGAGCAGTTCTTC. Translation gives CASSLGAAGVSDEQFF. The gene calls are TRBV5-4 and TRBJ2-1, with 7 bases fitting TRBD2. The length of the CDR3 is 16 residues. Germline V gene data show CDR1 as SGHNT and CDR2 as YYREEE (reference sequence). The J segment lost 8 bases and the V segment lost 0 bases, leaving 11 bases of the junction unmatched.